The present T cell receptor beta chain was sequenced within a study of T cell responses to AZD1222 COVID-19 vaccine. Produced via immunoSEQ multiplex PCR; TCRdb's table is partial and in-frame only. Here the sample spans about 110,000 clones, 75% to 90% being singletons. General study findings and limits: Donors in the cohort were predominantly white British and more often female, and clonal diversity was possibly underestimated. Breadth and depth of Spike-specific TCRs rose after two AZD1222 doses. Sampling captured repertoires only after the peak T cell response.

The V and J ends lost 3 bases and 4 bases respectively, with 10 bases between them. The CDR3 consists of 14 residues. Germline V gene sequence: CDR1 SGDLS, CDR2 YYNGEE. Worth noting for this clone: Its cognate antigen is unknown.

This chain links TRBV9 with TRBJ1-4; D is undetermined. Sample: peripheral blood, taken on day 0 of AZD1222 vaccination. The TCR was taken from an adult in good health. As DNA, the CDR3 is TGTGCCAGCAGCGCGCCCCGGAGTAATGAAAAACTGTTTTTT. Protein sequence: CASSAPRSNEKLFF.